The rows below give T cell receptor beta chains drawn from one sample of a study of blood T cell repertoires in COVID-19. Produced via immunoSEQ multiplex PCR; TCRdb's table is partial and in-frame only. The sample records tens of thousands of clones, about 92% being singletons. The specimen was peripheral blood. The receptors derive from a male donor with active COVID-19. Both conserved end residues are part of each CDR3. D genes are given only for firm matches. Clone size is not always given. Where it is, it says once, few, many or a class for expanded clones.

D | size | J | V | DNA | CDR3
TRBD1 | - | TRBJ2-6 | TRBV24-1 | TGTGCCACCAGCCCAGGGGGCTACTCTGGGGCCAACGTCCTGACTTTC | CATSPGGYSGANVLTF
TRBD1 | - | TRBJ1-2 | TRBV3-1/TRBV3-2 | TGTGCCAGCAGCGAACAGGGGGCGGTTGGCTACACCTTC | CASSEQGAVGYTF
TRBD2 | - | TRBJ2-1 | TRBV4-3 | TGCGCCAGCAGCAAGAGGACTAGCGGGGACTTCAATGAGCAGTTCTTC | CASSKRTSGDFNEQFF
- | once | TRBJ2-5 | TRBV5-6 | TGTGCCAGCAGTTCCCCTATTGATGCGGGGAAAGAGACCCAGTACTTC | CASSSPIDAGKETQYF
TRBD1 | - | TRBJ2-1 | TRBV5-4 | TGTGCCAGCAGCTTCCCTTTACTTGACGGGACAGGGCCTAACAATGAGCAGTTCTTC | CASSFPLLDGTGPNNEQFF
- | - | TRBJ2-1 | TRBV5-4 | TGTGCCAGCAGCCGAGGAACTGGGGAGCAGTTCTTC | CASSRGTGEQFF
TRBD1 | - | TRBJ2-7 | TRBV7-2 | TGTGCCAGCAGCCAAGGGACAGGGGGTGCGTACGAGCAGTACTTC | CASSQGTGGAYEQYF
- | - | TRBJ1-4 | TRBV7-6 | TGTGCCAGCAGCTGGCAACCGGGACATGGTGCCCAAACTAATGAAAAACTGTTTTTT | CASSWQPGHGAQTNEKLFF
- | - | TRBJ2-7 | TRBV6-2/TRBV6-3 | TGTGCCAGCAGTTCCTCGGGACATACCTACGAGCAGTACTTC | CASSSSGHTYEQYF
- | - | TRBJ2-2 | TRBV6-5 | TGTGCCGGGTGCGACACGAACACCGGGGAGCTGTTTTTT | CAGCDTNTGELFF
TRBD1 | - | TRBJ2-5 | TRBV5-4 | TGTGCCAGCAGCCAGACAGGGGTGTCGGAGACCCAGTACTTC | CASSQTGVSETQYF
- | - | TRBJ1-2 | TRBV29-1 | TGCAGCGTTAAAGCAACAGGGTGGAATGGCTACACCTTC | CSVKATGWNGYTF
TRBD1 | - | TRBJ1-6 | TRBV3-1/TRBV3-2 | TGTGCCAGCAGCCCCTACGGACAGGGGTTTAGGTCCTATAATTCACCCCTCCACTTT | CASSPYGQGFRSYNSPLHF
- | once | TRBJ1-4 | TRBV7-9 | TGTGCCAGCAGCTCCCGGGACTTTAATGAAAAACTGTTTTTT | CASSSRDFNEKLFF
- | - | TRBJ1-3 | TRBV4-1 | TGCGCCAGCAGCCAAGATGTTGGCCCCTCTGGAAACACCATATATTTT | CASSQDVGPSGNTIYF
- | - | TRBJ1-2 | TRBV19 | TGTGCCAGTTCAGGTTCCGGCTACACCTTC | CASSGSGYTF
- | - | TRBJ2-5 | TRBV5-4 | TGTGCCAGCAGCCCGGTGGGGGGGCTCACCGGCGGCGAGACCCAGTACTTC | CASSPVGGLTGGETQYF
- | few | TRBJ1-2 | TRBV6-5 | TGTGCCAGCAGAGACCCAGGAAGCTATGGCTACACCTTC | CASRDPGSYGYTF
TRBD1 | - | TRBJ1-1 | TRBV7-2 | TGTGCCAGCAGCATACAGGGGTTAGAGAACACTGAAGCTTTCTTT | CASSIQGLENTEAFF
TRBD1 | - | TRBJ2-3 | TRBV25-1 | TGTGCCAGCAGTGAACCCCAGGGGGTAAGCACAGATACGCAGTATTTT | CASSEPQGVSTDTQYF
TRBD1 | once | TRBJ1-4 | TRBV10-1 | TGCGCCAGCAGTGTATCGACAGGGTTTAGTTATGATGAAAAACTGTTTTTT | CASSVSTGFSYDEKLFF
- | - | TRBJ2-5 | TRBV7-2 | TGTGCCAGCAGCTTAGCGGGACTTCAAGAGACCCAGTACTTC | CASSLAGLQETQYF
- | - | TRBJ1-2 | TRBV7-9 | TGTGCCAGCAGCTCCCCGGAGAGAGCTAACTATGGCTACACCTTC | CASSSPERANYGYTF
TRBD1 | - | TRBJ2-1 | TRBV6-2/TRBV6-3 | TGTGCCAGCAGTTACTCAGAGGGACAGCTCCACAATGAGCAGTTCTTC | CASSYSEGQLHNEQFF
- | - | TRBJ2-6 | TRBV29-1 | TGCAGCGTTGGCTACTCTGGGGCCAACGTCCTGACTTTC | CSVGYSGANVLTF
TRBD2 | - | TRBJ2-5 | TRBV5-1 | TGCGCCAGCAGCTTGGCCGTGGGCGGGGGTTCAGAGACCCAGTACTTC | CASSLAVGGGSETQYF
TRBD1 | - | TRBJ2-7 | TRBV6-5 | TGTGCCATAAGAGAACAGGGGAGCAGGTACGAGCAGTACTTC | CAIREQGSRYEQYF
- | - | TRBJ1-1 | TRBV7-2 | TGTGCCAGCAGCTTACTTACGACCGGGGAGTTTGCTTTCTTT | CASSLLTTGEFAFF
TRBD1 | - | TRBJ1-1 | TRBV27 | TGTGCCAGCAGATTGGGACAGGGTGGAGCTTTCTTT | CASRLGQGGAFF
- | - | TRBJ2-2 | TRBV30 | TGTGCCTGGAGTCTCCCTGGTGAGCATCATGGAGCCGGGGAGCTGTTTTTT | CAWSLPGEHHGAGELFF
TRBD1 | - | TRBJ1-2 | TRBV27 | TGTGCCAGCAGTTTCCGGGACAGGGGGTCCTATGGCTACACCTTC | CASSFRDRGSYGYTF
TRBD1 | - | TRBJ1-3 | TRBV15 | TGTGCCACGGCTCGGGACAGGGGGCAATCTGGAAACACCATATATTTT | CATARDRGQSGNTIYF
- | - | TRBJ1-5 | TRBV6-5 | TGTGCCAGCAGTTACTCGCGGGGGTCAGGCAATCAGCCCCAGCATTTT | CASSYSRGSGNQPQHF
TRBD1 | - | TRBJ2-1 | TRBV29-1 | TGCAGCGTTGATTGGACAGGGGATTACAATGAGCAGTTCTTC | CSVDWTGDYNEQFF
- | once | TRBJ1-3 | TRBV19 | TGTGCCAGTAGTCACAGCCCCCCGGGGGTGCAACGCTCTGGAAACACCATATATTTT | CASSHSPPGVQRSGNTIYF
TRBD1 | - | TRBJ1-1 | TRBV27 | TGTGCCAGCAGTTCGGACAGGTTAAGGACTGAAGCTTTCTTT | CASSSDRLRTEAFF
TRBD1 | - | TRBJ1-4 | TRBV10-3 | TGTGCCGTATCGGACAGGGGGGATGAAAAACTGTTTTTT | CAVSDRGDEKLFF
TRBD2 | - | TRBJ2-5 | TRBV5-1 | TGCGCCAGCAGCTTGAGCCTAGCGGGGCAAGAGACCCAGTACTTC | CASSLSLAGQETQYF
- | - | TRBJ1-5 | TRBV30 | TGTGCCTGGAGTGCTAGCGGCCAGTCTAGCAATCAGCCCCAGCATTTT | CAWSASGQSSNQPQHF
- | - | TRBJ2-6 | TRBV5-4 | TGTGCCAGCAGCTCCAAGGTCGGGGATTCAGGGGCCAACGTCCTGACTTTC | CASSSKVGDSGANVLTF
- | - | TRBJ2-7 | TRBV6-5 | TGTGCCAGCAGTCCCGACCCTCCTAGCTCCTACGAGCAGTACTTC | CASSPDPPSSYEQYF
TRBD1 | - | TRBJ1-4 | TRBV25-1 | TGTGCCAGCAGTGTCAACAGGGGGTGGTCTGAAAAACTGTTTTTT | CASSVNRGWSEKLFF
TRBD1 | - | TRBJ1-1 | TRBV5-4 | TGTGCCAGCAGCCCCAGACAGGGATGGGATGAAGCTTTCTTT | CASSPRQGWDEAFF
TRBD1 | - | TRBJ2-2 | TRBV6-2/TRBV6-3 | TGTGCCAGCAGTAAACGAACAGGGGGCCCTGACACCGGGGAGCTGTTTTTT | CASSKRTGGPDTGELFF
- | - | TRBJ1-4 | TRBV4-3 | TGCGCCAGCAGCCCTACCGGAGCAAGTGGCGAAAAACTGTTTTTT | CASSPTGASGEKLFF
- | - | TRBJ1-1 | TRBV2 | TGTGCCAGCAGTGAAGAGGGGACAACAAACACTGAAGCTTTCTTT | CASSEEGTTNTEAFF
- | - | TRBJ2-5 | TRBV15 | TGTGCCACCAGCAGAGATATAGGGGGACGGGAGACCCAGTACTTC | CATSRDIGGRETQYF
TRBD1 | once | TRBJ1-2 | TRBV20-1 | TGCAGTGGACAGGGTAGCGGAGGCTACACCTTC | CSGQGSGGYTF
- | - | TRBJ1-4 | TRBV11-3 | TGTGCCAGCAGCTTAGATAGACAGGAAGCAACTAATGAAAAACTGTTTTTT | CASSLDRQEATNEKLFF
- | - | TRBJ1-1 | TRBV4-3 | TGCGCCAGCAGCTCCCTCGGGAACACTGAAGCTTTCTTT | CASSSLGNTEAFF
- | - | TRBJ2-2 | TRBV4-3 | TGCGCCAGCTCCCGAGGGGGAGAAAACACCGGGGAGCTGTTTTTT | CASSRGGENTGELFF
TRBD1 | - | TRBJ1-2 | TRBV25-1 | TGTGCCAGCAGTGAAGGGGTTGGACAGGGAGGCAACTATGGCTACACCTTC | CASSEGVGQGGNYGYTF
- | once | TRBJ1-4 | TRBV18 | TGTGCCAGCTCACCACAGCAGACTTATAATGAAAAACTGTTTTTT | CASSPQQTYNEKLFF